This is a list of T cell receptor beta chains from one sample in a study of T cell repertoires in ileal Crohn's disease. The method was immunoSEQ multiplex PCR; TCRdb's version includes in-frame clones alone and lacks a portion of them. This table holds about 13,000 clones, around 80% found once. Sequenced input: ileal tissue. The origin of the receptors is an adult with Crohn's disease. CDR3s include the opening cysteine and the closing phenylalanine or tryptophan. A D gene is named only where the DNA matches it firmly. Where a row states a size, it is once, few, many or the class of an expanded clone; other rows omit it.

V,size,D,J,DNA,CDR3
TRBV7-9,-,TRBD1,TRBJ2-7,TGTGCCAGCAGCTTAGCTGGGACAGGGATTCCTCGCTACGAGCAGTACTTC,CASSLAGTGIPRYEQYF
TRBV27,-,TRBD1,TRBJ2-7,TGTGCCAGCAGTTTTATGGGACAGGGTGTTTCCGAGCAGTACTTC,CASSFMGQGVSEQYF
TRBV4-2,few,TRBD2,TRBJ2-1,TGTGCCAGCAGCCAAGGTACGGGGGGGCCCCTTGAGCAGTTCTTC,CASSQGTGGPLEQFF
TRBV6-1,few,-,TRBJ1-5,TGTGCCAGCAGTGAAACGGAGGCGAGGGGCAATCAGCCCCAGCATTTT,CASSETEARGNQPQHF
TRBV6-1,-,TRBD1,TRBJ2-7,TGTGCCAGCAGCCCTACAGGGGAGCACGAGCAGTACTTC,CASSPTGEHEQYF
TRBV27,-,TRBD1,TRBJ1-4,TGTGCCAGCAGTTCGGGGACAGGAGGGGATAATGAAAAACTGTTTTTT,CASSSGTGGDNEKLFF
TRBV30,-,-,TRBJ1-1,TGTGCCTGGAGTGTCGGGGTTGCCACTGAAGCTTTCTTT,CAWSVGVATEAFF
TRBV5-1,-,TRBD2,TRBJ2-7,TGCGCCAGCAGCTTGGTGAGGCTAGCGGGAGGGCCTCGGACCTACGAGCAGTACTTC,CASSLVRLAGGPRTYEQYF
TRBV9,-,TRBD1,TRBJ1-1,TGTGCCAGCAGCGTAGCTGGGGACAGGGGAGGCACTGAAGCTTTCTTT,CASSVAGDRGGTEAFF
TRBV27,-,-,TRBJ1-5,TGTGCCAGCAGGAGAGAGATAGGGGATCAGCCCCAGCATTTT,CASRREIGDQPQHF
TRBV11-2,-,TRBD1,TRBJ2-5,TGTGCCAGCAGCTTGGGACAGGGACAGGAAAAGACCCAGTACTTC,CASSLGQGQEKTQYF
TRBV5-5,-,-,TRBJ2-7,TGTGCCAGCAGCTTGATCTTGGCGGGATCACAAGACTTC,CASSLILAGSQDF
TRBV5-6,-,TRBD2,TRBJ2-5,TGTGCCAGCAACTTCGGACTAGCGGGTGGTGGGACCCAGTACTTC,CASNFGLAGGGTQYF
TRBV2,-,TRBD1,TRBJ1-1,TGTGCCAGCAGCAGGGGGATAAGCACTGAAGCTTTCTTT,CASSRGISTEAFF
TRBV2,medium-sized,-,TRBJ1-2,TGTGCCAGCAGTGGAAACAGAATCTATGGCTACACCTTC,CASSGNRIYGYTF
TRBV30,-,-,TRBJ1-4,TGTGCCTGGAGTTCTCCGGGACATCGAGATGAAAAACTGTTTTTT,CAWSSPGHRDEKLFF
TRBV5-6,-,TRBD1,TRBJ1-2,TGTGCCAGCAGCTTGCCAGGGGGCGTCTATGGCTACACCTTC,CASSLPGGVYGYTF
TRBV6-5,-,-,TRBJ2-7,TGTGCCAGCAGTTACACCTCGGGAGTCTACGAGCAGTACTTC,CASSYTSGVYEQYF
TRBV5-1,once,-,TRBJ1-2,TGCGCCAGCAGCCTCCTCGGAGGTGGCTACACCTTC,CASSLLGGGYTF